This T cell receptor (beta chain) was found in a study of OX40 agonist ivuxolimab in advanced cancers. Clones were sequenced by immunoSEQ multiplex PCR, and TCRdb holds only the in-frame ones, with some missing. The table has fewer than 90,000 clones, 85% to 90% seen once; the top ten hold roughly 2.4%. The TCR comes from an adult with an advanced solid tumor such as melanoma, head and neck, liver or kidney cancer. Specimen: CD4+ or CD8+ T cells sorted from blood, collected in a trial of the OX40 agonist ivuxolimab.

For the CDR3, the DNA is TGTGCCAGCAGCTTAAATCCCCTAGGCTCGGGACAAATGTTCTTC. Protein sequence: CASSLNPLGSGQMFF. This rearrangement joins TRBV7-3 to TRBJ2-1; D is possibly TRBD1 (6 bases). Deletions cut 1 base from V and 15 bases from J, with 22 bases between. Germline CDR1 reads SGHTA; CDR2 reads FQGTGA. The CDR3 loop spans 15 amino acids.